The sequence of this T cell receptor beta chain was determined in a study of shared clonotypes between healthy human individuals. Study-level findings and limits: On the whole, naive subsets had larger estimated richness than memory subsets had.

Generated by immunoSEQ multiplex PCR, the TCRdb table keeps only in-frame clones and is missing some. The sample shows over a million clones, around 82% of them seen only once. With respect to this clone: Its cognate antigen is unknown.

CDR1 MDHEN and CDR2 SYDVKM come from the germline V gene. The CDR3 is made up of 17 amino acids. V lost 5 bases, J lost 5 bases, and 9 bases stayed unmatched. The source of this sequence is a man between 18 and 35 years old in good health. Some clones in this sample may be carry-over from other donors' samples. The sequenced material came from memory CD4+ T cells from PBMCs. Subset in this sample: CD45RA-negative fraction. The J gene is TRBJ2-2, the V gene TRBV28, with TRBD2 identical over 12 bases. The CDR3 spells CASSLSWTSGITGELFF. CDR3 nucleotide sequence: TGTGCCAGCAGTCTCAGCTGGACTAGCGGGATTACCGGGGAGCTGTTTTTT.